Below are 18 T cell receptor beta chains sequenced from a single sample in a study of technical replicates of blood from a few donors. Assay used: immunoSEQ multiplex PCR; TCRdb lists only in-frame clones, some missing. The sample includes 40,000 to 55,000 clones, approximately 94% of them seen just once. The sequenced material came from T cells isolated from PBMCs. The receptors stem from a human donor in good health.

A remark on this clone: Mismatch with germline at one junction end may stem from a read error. J is TRBJ1-2 and V is TRBV4-1; a weak D match, TRBD1 (5 bases). The CDR3 covers 13 residues. CDR1 is MGHRA, CDR2 YSYEKL, per germline. CDR3 nucleotide sequence: TGCGCCAGCAGCCAACAGGGTAACGATGGCTACACCTTC. Translation: CASSQQGNDGYTF.

This rearrangement joins TRBV7-3 to TRBJ1-3; D may be TRBD1 (5 bases). Germline CDR1 reads SGHTA; CDR2 reads FQGTGA. The CDR3 loop spans 15 amino acids. Between the trimmed V and J ends, which lost 5 bases and 0 bases, there was a span of 11 bases. The CDR3 loop is CASSLGGNSGNTIYF. The CDR3 coding sequence is TGTGCCAGCAGCCTCGGGGGGAACTCTGGAAACACCATATATTTT.

The rearrangement uses TRBV9 and TRBJ2-5; the match to TRBD2 covers 10 bases. Per germline, CDR1 SGDLS and CDR2 YYNGEE. This CDR3 is 16 amino acids long. With 3 bases clipped from V and 2 bases from J, the junction kept 7 bases outside the gene matches. The chain's CDR3 is CASSARTSGLQETQYF. The CDR3 DNA sequence: TGTGCCAGCAGCGCTAGGACTAGCGGACTTCAAGAGACCCAGTACTTC.

J is TRBJ1-1 and V is TRBV4-1, with D maybe TRBD1 (6 bases). CDR3 length equals 14 residues. Looked up from germline, CDR1 is MGHRA and CDR2 is YSYEKL. V lost 5 bases and J lost 5, with 15 bases in between. The CDR3 here is CASSFIQGFTEAFF. CDR3 bases: TGCGCCAGCAGCTTTATCCAGGGGTTTACTGAAGCTTTCTTT.

The V call is TRBV5-4, the J call TRBJ2-1; 12 positions match TRBD2. The CDR3 has 15 amino acids. The V and J ends lost 1 base and 8 bases, in that order; junction bases with no gene match: 4. Germline CDR1 is SGHNT and CDR2 is YYREEE (reference sequence). In DNA form, the CDR3 reads TGTGCCAGCAGCTTGCTAGCGGGAGGGCCAGATGAGCAGTTCTTC. Translation: CASSLLAGGPDEQFF.

The rearrangement links TRBV5-7 to TRBJ1-3; TRBD1 agrees at 11 bases. TRBV5-7 belongs to the ORF category, with a function that is uncertain. This CDR3 has 18 amino acids. J gave up 1 base and V 3 bases, and 9 bases lay outside the gene matches. CDR3 DNA: TGTGCCAGCAGCTGGGACAGGGGGAAGATCAGTTCTGGAAACACCATATATTTT. It codes for CASSWDRGKISSGNTIYF.

The chain recombines TRBV5-1 with TRBJ1-5; a possible D gene is TRBD1 (5 bases). Germline V gene sequence: CDR1 SGHRS, CDR2 YFSETQ. This CDR3 comprises 13 residues. Trimming stripped 4 bases from V and 7 bases from J, with 12 bases between. CDR3 bases: TGCGCCAGCAGCCCGGGGGTGCAACAGCCCCAGCATTTT. Residues: CASSPGVQQPQHF. Using reference TRBV5-1 and TRBJ1-5 for the parts outside the CDR3, the full variable domain is KAGVTQTPRYLIKTRGQQVTLSCSPISGHRSVSWYQQTPGQGLQFLFEYFSETQRNKGNFPGRFSGRQFSNSRSEMNVSTLELGDSALYLCASSPGVQQPQHFGDGTRLSIL.

The CDR3 DNA follows: TGTGCCAGCACCCTGGCGAAGGGACAGGGGAACACTGAAGCTTTCTTT. Its translation: CASTLAKGQGNTEAFF. This chain joins TRBV7-9 and TRBJ1-1, with TRBD1 matching over 9 bases. The CDR3 is 16 residues long. J gave up 1 base and V 7 bases, and 10 bases lay outside the gene matches. Germline V gene data show CDR1 as SEHNR and CDR2 as FQNEAQ (reference sequence).

This clone was counted only a few times. The chain joins TRBV6-1 to TRBJ1-2; TRBD1 aligns across 8 bases. The germline V gene encodes CDR1 MNHNS and CDR2 SASEGT. The CDR3 has 13 residues. The ends lost 6 bases at V and 5 bases at J; junction bases unmatched: 5. CDR3 protein: CASRGTGTYGYTF. CDR3 bases: TGTGCCAGCAGAGGGACAGGCACTTATGGCTACACCTTC.

The chain has TRBV13 and TRBJ2-1; 10 bases align to TRBD1. V shed 4 bases and J 10 bases; nucleotides not matched to a gene: 4. Germline-derived CDR1 and CDR2 are PRHDT and FYEKMQ (reference sequence). The CDR3 is 13 residues long. The CDR3 DNA is TGTGCCAGCAGCTCCGGGACAGGGGACGAGCAGTTCTTC. This gives the protein CASSSGTGDEQFF.

The CDR3 is CASSLISGDEQYF. CDR3 bases: TGTGCCAGCAGCTTAATTAGCGGAGACGAGCAGTACTTC. The rearrangement uses TRBV9 and TRBJ2-7; tentatively, D is TRBD2 (6 bases). This CDR3 contains 13 residues. Deletions cut 4 bases from V and 5 bases from J, with 13 bases between. Germline lookup yields CDR1 SGDLS and CDR2 YYNGEE.

This chain uses TRBV19 with TRBJ2-1, with a tentative D call TRBD2 (6 bases). The CDR3 length is 12 residues. Trimming took off 10 bases at V and 6 bases at J, with 13 bases between the two ends. CDR1 LNHDA and CDR2 SQIVND come from the germline V gene (reference sequence). Here the CDR3 DNA reads TGTGCCACCCTCGCGGGATTCAATGAGCAGTTCTTC. This sequence encodes CATLAGFNEQFF.

The chain carries TRBV28 and TRBJ1-1, with TRBD1 matching over 10 bases. The ends lost 8 bases at V and 1 base at J; junction bases unmatched: 10. Germline V lookup: CDR1 MDHEN, CDR2 SYDVKM. The CDR3 consists of 16 residues. The CDR3 spells CASWTGGVRANTEAFF. In nucleotides, the CDR3 is TGTGCCAGCTGGACAGGGGGGGTTCGAGCGAACACTGAAGCTTTCTTT.

V is TRBV28 and J is TRBJ2-7, with 13 positions matching TRBD2. V shed 8 bases, J shed 2 bases, and the junction held 6 bases outside the gene matches. Germline V gene sequence: CDR1 MDHEN, CDR2 SYDVKM. The CDR3 runs 15 residues. CDR3 region: CASLGTSGMTYEQYF. The CDR3 nucleotides read TGTGCCAGCTTAGGGACTAGCGGGATGACCTACGAGCAGTACTTC.

This clone was observed once. V usage is TRBV7-9 and J usage is TRBJ2-2, with D possibly TRBD1 on 6 matching bases. V lost 5 bases and J 9 bases, leaving 16 bases between the germline ends. The CDR3 sequence is 14 residues long. Germline-derived CDR1 and CDR2 are SEHNR and FQNEAQ (reference sequence). As DNA, the CDR3 is TGTGCCAGCAGCCCAGGGGTCCTTGTTAGGGAGCTGTTTTTT. Amino acid sequence: CASSPGVLVRELFF.

The V and J genes are TRBV6-1 and TRBJ1-1; TRBD1 aligns across 9 bases. J lost 4 bases, V lost 2 bases, and 11 bases had no gene match. CDR3 length: 17 amino acids. Germline CDR1 and CDR2: MNHNS and SASEGT. The CDR3 nucleotides read TGTGCCAGCAGTGAACCGTACAGGGGGCGGTTGGGCACTGAAGCTTTCTTT. This encodes CASSEPYRGRLGTEAFF.

The chain employs TRBV19 and TRBJ1-2; TRBD1 might be the D (6 bases). This CDR3 has 12 residues. Trimming took 7 bases from V and 6 from J, leaving 12 bases between them. Germline assignment: CDR1 LNHDA and CDR2 SQIVND (reference sequence). The CDR3 sequence is CASKVPGDGYTF. The DNA for the CDR3 is TGTGCCAGTAAGGTTCCAGGGGATGGCTACACCTTC.

This clone was counted a single time. The chain combines TRBV7-9 with TRBJ2-2, with 8 nucleotides matching TRBD1. CDR3 length: 15 amino acids. With 6 bases clipped from V and 4 bases from J, the junction kept 7 bases outside the gene matches. Germline assignment: CDR1 SEHNR and CDR2 FQNEAQ (reference sequence). CDR3: CASRPGQGSTGELFF. The CDR3, as DNA: TGTGCCAGCAGACCAGGACAGGGATCCACCGGGGAGCTGTTTTTT. Full variable domain (remainder filled in from reference TRBV7-9 and TRBJ2-2): DTGVSQNPRHKITKRGQNVTFRCDPISEHNRLYWYRQTLGQGPEFLTYFQNEAQLEKSRLLSDRFSAERPKGSFSTLEIQRTEQGDSAMYLCASRPGQGSTGELFFGEGSRLTVL.